This note documents a single TCR beta chain sequence. The data are from a study of cytomegalovirus exposure and HLA in healthy donors. Trimming cost V 0 bases and J 2 bases, with 11 bases left between them. CDR3 length: 15 residues. Amplification used 60 Vbeta primers and 13 Jbeta primers. TCRdb's copy holds only in-frame clones and misses some; the assay was immunoSEQ multiplex PCR. Of roughly 100,000 clones listed, 60% to 85% were seen once; the top ten hold roughly 8.6%. Material: PBMCs. This chain uses TRBV5-7 with TRBJ1-2; D is perhaps TRBD1 (6 bases). TRBV5-7 is flagged as an ORF with uncertain function. The origin of this receptor is a woman aged 35 to 49 in good health and CMV-seropositive. The CDR3 loop reads CASSLAQGRNYGYTF. As DNA, the CDR3 is TGTGCCAGCAGCTTGGCTCAGGGGCGCAACTATGGCTACACCTTC.